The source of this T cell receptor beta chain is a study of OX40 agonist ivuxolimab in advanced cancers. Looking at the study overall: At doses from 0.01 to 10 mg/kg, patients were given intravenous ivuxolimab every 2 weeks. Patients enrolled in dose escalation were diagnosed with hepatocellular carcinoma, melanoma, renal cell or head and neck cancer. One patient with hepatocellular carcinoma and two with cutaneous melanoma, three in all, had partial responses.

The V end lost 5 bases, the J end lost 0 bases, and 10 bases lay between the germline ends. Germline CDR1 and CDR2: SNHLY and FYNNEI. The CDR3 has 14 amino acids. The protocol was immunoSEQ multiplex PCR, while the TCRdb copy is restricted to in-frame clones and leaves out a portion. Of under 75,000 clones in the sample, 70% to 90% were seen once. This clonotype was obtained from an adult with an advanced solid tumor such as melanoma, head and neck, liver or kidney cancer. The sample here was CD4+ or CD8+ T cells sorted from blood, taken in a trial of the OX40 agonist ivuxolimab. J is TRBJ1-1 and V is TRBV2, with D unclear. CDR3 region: CASSSDGMNTEAFF. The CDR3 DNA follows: TGTGCCAGCAGTTCGGACGGCATGAACACTGAAGCTTTCTTT. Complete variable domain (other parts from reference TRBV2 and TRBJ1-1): EPEVTQTPSHQVTQMGQEVILRCVPISNHLYFYWYRQILGQKVEFLVSFYNNEISEKSEIFDDQFSVERPDGSNFTLKIRSTKLEDSAMYFCASSSDGMNTEAFFGQGTRLTVV.